This T cell receptor (beta chain) was identified during a study of beta chain features in type 1 diabetes. Study-wide points: Shorter TCRB CDR3s, moderately but significantly so, were found in Type 1 diabetes patients in all four CD4+ subsets.

The germline V gene encodes CDR1 SQVTM and CDR2 ANQGSEA. This CDR3 region has 12 residues. The V and J ends lost 5 bases and 8 bases respectively, with 12 bases between them. All of the isolated RNA was reverse transcribed, so expressed TCRB transcripts were sequenced. Assay: immunoSEQ multiplex PCR; the TCRdb copy retains only in-frame clones and omits some. The data hold about 160,000 clones, with less than 10% observed a single time. Ten or more counts support this clone. The target antigen is unknown. This receptor was taken from a man in his late teens or twenties with type 1 diabetes. The source material was central memory CD4+ T cells from blood. This chain connects TRBV29-1 to TRBJ1-4; perhaps TRBD1 as D (6 bases). The CDR3 bases are TGCAGCGTTTCAGGGGAAGGGGAAAAACTGTTTTTT. Protein sequence: CSVSGEGEKLFF.